Sequencing of this TCR beta chain was carried out in a study of control samples from healthy donors and cancer patients. Profiling relied on immunoSEQ multiplex PCR, and the TCRdb table lists in-frame clones only, not all of them. The listing contains roughly 200,000 clones. CDR1 LNHDA and CDR2 SQIVND come from the germline V gene (reference sequence). Trimming shortened V by 3 bases and J by 5 bases, and 20 bases separated the two germline ends. The CDR3 consists of 17 residues. What was sequenced was blood. The TCR sequence derives from a woman in her 30s in good health. The rearrangement uses TRBV19 and TRBJ1-5; no clear D gene. In DNA, the CDR3 is TGTGCCAGTAGTATGCGGGTTGGAGGGTTTTTGGATCAGCCCCAGCATTTT. This gives the protein CASSMRVGGFLDQPQHF.